This TCR beta chain was identified during a study of T cells after yellow fever vaccination. CDR1 is DFQATT and CDR2 is SNEGSKA in the germline V gene (reference sequence). The CDR3 runs 14 residues. V lost 0 bases and J lost 1, with 9 bases in between. In TCRdb, the 5' RACE reads were re-called with MiXCR into one record per CDR3 protein. The table lists 200,000 to 300,000 distinct CDR3 sequences, over 3% of them singletons, with 15% to 20% in the top ten. This clonotype was recorded many times. Specimen: PBMCs, collected 15 days after the yellow fever booster vaccination. The chain uses TRBV20-1 and TRBJ1-1, with TRBD1 as a possible D gene (6 bases). This TCR came from a man between 18 and 35 years old who received the YFV17D yellow fever vaccine. The chain's CDR3 is CSARERTANTEAFF. CDR3 coding DNA: TGCAGTGCTAGAGAACGGACAGCGAACACTGAAGCTTTCTTT.